Listed here are 10 T cell receptor beta chains from one sample, sequenced in a study of cytotoxic CD8 clonotypes in ibrutinib-treated CLL. This table comes from immunoSEQ multiplex PCR, and its TCRdb copy is limited to in-frame clones, with some not included. This table has approximately 12,000 clones, around 62% appearing once. The input for sequencing was PBMCs, taken before ibrutinib treatment. The receptors originated from a human donor with chronic lymphocytic leukemia.

As concerns this clone: One end of the junction is discordant with germline, which a read error may explain. V and J are TRBV7-7 and TRBJ2-5, with 8 bases lining up with TRBD1. The germline V gene has CDR1 SSHAT and CDR2 FNYEAQ (reference sequence). The CDR3 contains 20 residues. The chain's CDR3 is CASSLKTWTGSQSTQETQYF. The CDR3 DNA is TGTGCTAGCAGCTTGAAAACGTGGACAGGGTCCCAATCGACCCAAGAGACCCAGTACTTC. Looking up the rest from reference TRBV7-7 and TRBJ2-5 gives the full variable domain: GAGVSQSPRYKVTKRGQDVTLRCDPISSHATLYWYQQALGQGPEFLTYFNYEAQPDKSGLPSDRFSAERPEGSISTLTIQRTEQRDSAMYRCASSLKTWTGSQSTQETQYFGPGTRLLVL.

This clone was observed a few times. The V gene is TRBV6-1, the J gene TRBJ1-4; 9 bases align to TRBD1. CDR3 length: 13 amino acids. V lost 10 bases to trimming and J lost 6 bases; unmatched junction nucleotides: 6. Germline CDR1 MNHNS, CDR2 SASEGT. The CDR3 nucleotides read TGTGCCACCGCCCGGGACAGGGATGAAAAACTGTTTTTT. This translates into CATARDRDEKLFF.

The V gene is TRBV4-3, the J gene TRBJ1-1; D is unclear. V lost 3 bases and J 2 bases, leaving 13 bases between the germline ends. The CDR3 runs to 15 residues. The germline CDR1 and CDR2 sequences are LGHNA and YSLEER. CDR3: CASSQSFAGNTEAFF. The CDR3 DNA follows: TGCGCCAGCAGCCAGTCATTTGCGGGTAACACTGAAGCTTTCTTT.

This chain connects TRBV18 to TRBJ2-1; TRBD2 might be the D (6 bases). Between the trimmed V and J ends, which lost 3 bases and 5 bases, there was a span of 14 bases. The CDR3 has 15 amino acids. Germline CDR1 and CDR2: KGHSH and LQKENI. Here the CDR3 reads CASSPRSSGDNEQFF. CDR3 coding DNA: TGTGCCAGCTCACCGAGGTCCTCGGGGGACAATGAGCAGTTCTTC.

This clone has more than one count but fewer than ten. J is TRBJ2-1 and V is TRBV30, with D uncertain. Trimming took off 3 bases at V and 2 bases at J, with 11 bases between the two ends. The CDR3 spans 14 residues. Germline lookup yields CDR1 GTSNPN and CDR2 SVGIG (reference sequence). The CDR3 nucleotides read TGTGCCTGGAGCCGGACGTCGGCCTACAATGAGCAGTTCTTC. The encoded protein is CAWSRTSAYNEQFF.

The chain recombines TRBV6-5 with TRBJ2-6, with D unresolved. The V gene's germline CDR1 is MNHEY and CDR2 SVGAGI. CDR3 length: 15 residues. Trimming pared 5 bases from V and 4 bases from J, leaving 12 bases between. CDR3 bases: TGTGCCAGCAGTATACAATGGCAAGGGGCCAACGTCCTGACTTTC. Translated, it gives CASSIQWQGANVLTF.

This chain links TRBV29-1 with TRBJ1-2; 9 nucleotides line up with TRBD1. Germline V gene sequence: CDR1 SQVTM, CDR2 ANQGSEA. The junction had 8 bases not matched to a gene; V was cut back by 6 bases and J by 0 bases. The CDR3 has 15 amino acids. CDR3 sequence reads: CSVDSRQGANYGYTF. The CDR3 nucleotides read TGCAGCGTGGACTCCCGACAGGGGGCTAACTATGGCTACACCTTC.

The chain uses TRBV6-5 and TRBJ1-6, with 9 bases that match TRBD1. This CDR3 region has 15 residues. Germline CDR1 and CDR2: MNHEY and SVGAGI. With V trimmed by 5 bases and J by 10 bases, 9 bases remained unmatched. This CDR3 is CASSQDRGEGSPLHF. CDR3 nucleotide sequence: TGTGCCAGCAGTCAGGACAGGGGCGAGGGGTCACCCCTCCACTTT.

The chain combines TRBV19 with TRBJ2-7; tentatively, D is TRBD1 (5 bases). The CDR3 extends over 15 amino acids. CDR1 is LNHDA and CDR2 is SQIVND in the germline V gene (reference sequence). Between the trimmed V and J ends, which lost 3 bases and 2 bases, there was a span of 14 bases. DNA of the CDR3: TGTGCCAGTAGTATCGCAGACAGCTCCACCTACGAGCAGTACTTC. Translation: CASSIADSSTYEQYF.

The CDR3 sequence: CASSYRASGVDEQYF. The CDR3 nucleotides are TGTGCCAGCAGTTACCGCGCTAGCGGGGTGGACGAGCAGTACTTC. The V call is TRBV6-5, the J call TRBJ2-7; 9 bases match TRBD2. There are 15 residues in the CDR3. V lost 2 bases, J lost 5 bases, and 7 bases stayed unmatched. Per germline, CDR1 MNHEY and CDR2 SVGAGI.